The rows below give T cell receptor beta chains drawn from one sample of a study of cytomegalovirus exposure and HLA in healthy donors. Here immunoSEQ multiplex PCR was the method, and the copy in TCRdb shows in-frame clones only, minus some. This sample carries 150,000 to 180,000 clones, 80% of them seen once, and the ten largest clones take more than 10%. Material for sequencing was PBMCs. These receptor sequences come from a man younger than 40 in good health and CMV-seropositive. CDR3s include the opening cysteine and the closing phenylalanine or tryptophan. D genes are given only for firm matches. Part of the rows lack a size; the others show once, few, many or a class for expanded clones.

TRBV9	TRBJ2-2	NA	NA	CASSVLASVTGELFF	TGTGCCAGCAGCGTTTTAGCGTCGGTCACCGGGGAGCTGTTTTTT
TRBV4-2	TRBJ2-6	NA	TRBD1	CASSQDRGLGANVLTF	TGTGCCAGCAGCCAAGACAGGGGGCTTGGGGCCAACGTCCTGACTTTC
TRBV16	TRBJ2-7	once	TRBD1	CASSSQGTGNYEQYF	TGTGCCAGCAGCAGCCAGGGGACAGGGAACTACGAGCAGTACTTC
TRBV6-6	TRBJ2-5	NA	NA	CASSYSRGNQETQYF	TGTGCCAGCAGTTACTCTAGGGGGAACCAAGAGACCCAGTACTTC
TRBV18	TRBJ2-7	NA	NA	CASSALQGYEQYF	TGTGCCAGCTCAGCCCTACAGGGCTACGAGCAGTACTTC
TRBV5-1	TRBJ1-3	NA	NA	CASSLFSIGQKRMNTIYF	TGCGCCAGCAGCTTGTTTTCCATAGGCCAGAAGAGGATGAACACCATATATTTT
TRBV4-1	TRBJ2-7	NA	NA	CASSQGPAGYEQYF	TGCGCCAGCAGCCAAGGGCCGGCGGGTTACGAGCAGTACTTC
TRBV15	TRBJ1-2	NA	TRBD1	CATSRGQGGGYGYTF	TGTGCCACCAGCAGAGGACAGGGAGGAGGGTATGGCTACACCTTC
TRBV9	TRBJ1-5	NA	TRBD1	CASSVEAGGEPQHF	TGTGCCAGCAGCGTAGAGGCAGGGGGAGAGCCCCAGCATTTT
TRBV7-7	TRBJ2-5	NA	TRBD1	CASSQDRGGEGTQYF	TGTGCTAGCAGCCAAGATCGAGGGGGCGAAGGGACCCAGTACTTC